The clone carrying this TCR beta chain was detected only a few times. V lost 5 bases and J 0 bases, leaving 12 bases between the germline ends. This CDR3 is built from 15 residues. CDR1 is MNHEY and CDR2 is SVGAGI in the germline V gene. This sample was included in a study of glioma-infiltrating T cells after dendritic cell vaccination. Study at large: Patients received three intradermal dendritic cell vaccine injections at biweekly intervals.

Clones were sequenced by immunoSEQ multiplex PCR, and TCRdb holds only the in-frame ones, with some missing. In the table there are under 75,000 clones, under 90% of which are singletons. Time point here: after dendritic cell vaccination, including at tumor progression/relapse. This clonotype originated in a human donor with glioblastoma. Sequencing used blood, obtained after dendritic cell vaccination. This rearrangement joins TRBV6-5 to TRBJ2-3; a possible D gene is TRBD1 (6 bases). Here the CDR3 reads CASSRTGSSTDTQYF. CDR3 DNA: TGTGCCAGCAGTCGAACAGGGTCTAGCACAGATACGCAGTATTTT.